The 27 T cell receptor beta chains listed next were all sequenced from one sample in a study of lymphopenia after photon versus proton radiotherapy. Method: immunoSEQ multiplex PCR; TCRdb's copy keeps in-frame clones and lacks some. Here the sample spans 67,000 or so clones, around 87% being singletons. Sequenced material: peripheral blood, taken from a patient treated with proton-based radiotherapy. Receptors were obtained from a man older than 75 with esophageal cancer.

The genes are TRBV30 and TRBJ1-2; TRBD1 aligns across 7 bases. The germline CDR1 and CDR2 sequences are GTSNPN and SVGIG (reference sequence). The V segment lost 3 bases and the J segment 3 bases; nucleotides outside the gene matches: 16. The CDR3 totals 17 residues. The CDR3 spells CAWRPPRVRGIHYGYTF. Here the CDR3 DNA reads TGTGCCTGGAGACCGCCCCGAGTCAGGGGGATCCACTATGGCTACACCTTC.

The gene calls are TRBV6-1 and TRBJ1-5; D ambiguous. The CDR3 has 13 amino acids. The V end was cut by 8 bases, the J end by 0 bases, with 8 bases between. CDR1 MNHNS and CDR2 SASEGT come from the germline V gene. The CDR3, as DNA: TGTGCCAGCCGGATATATAGCAATCAGCCCCAGCATTTT. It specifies CASRIYSNQPQHF.

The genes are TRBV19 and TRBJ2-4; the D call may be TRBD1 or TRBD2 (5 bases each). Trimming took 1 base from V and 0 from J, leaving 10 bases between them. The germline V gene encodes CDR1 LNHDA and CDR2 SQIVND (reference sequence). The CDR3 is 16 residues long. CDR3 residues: CASSIVGALAKNIQYF. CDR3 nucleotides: TGTGCCAGTAGTATAGTCGGGGCTCTAGCCAAAAACATTCAGTACTTC.

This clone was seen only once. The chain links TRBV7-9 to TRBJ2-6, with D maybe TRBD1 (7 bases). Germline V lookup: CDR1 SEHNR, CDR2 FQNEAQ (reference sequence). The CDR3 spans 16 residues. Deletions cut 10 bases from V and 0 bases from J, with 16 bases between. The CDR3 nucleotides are TGTGCCATTTCAGGGGGGTTATACTCTGGGGCCAACGTCCTGACTTTC. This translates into CAISGGLYSGANVLTF.

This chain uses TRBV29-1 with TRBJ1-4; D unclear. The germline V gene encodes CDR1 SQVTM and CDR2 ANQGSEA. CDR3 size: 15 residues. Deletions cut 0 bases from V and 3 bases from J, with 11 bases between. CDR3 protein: CSVEDRTLANEKLFF. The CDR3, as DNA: TGCAGCGTTGAAGATAGGACGTTGGCTAATGAAAAACTGTTTTTT. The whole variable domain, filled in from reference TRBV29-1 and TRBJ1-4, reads SAVISQKPSRDICQRGTSLTIQCQVDSQVTMMFWYRQQPGQSLTLIATANQGSEATYESGFVIDKFPISRPNLTFSTLTVSNMSPEDSSIYLCSVEDRTLANEKLFFGSGTQLSVL.

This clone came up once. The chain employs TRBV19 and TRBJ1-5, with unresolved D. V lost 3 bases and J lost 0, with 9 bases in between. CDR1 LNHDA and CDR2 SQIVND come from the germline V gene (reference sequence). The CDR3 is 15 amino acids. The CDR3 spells CASSMSRNSNQPQHF. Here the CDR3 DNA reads TGTGCCAGTAGTATGTCCAGAAATAGCAATCAGCCCCAGCATTTT. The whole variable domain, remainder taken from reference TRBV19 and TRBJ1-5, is DGGITQSPKYLFRKEGQNVTLSCEQNLNHDAMYWYRQDPGQGLRLIYYSQIVNDFQKGDIAEGYSVSREKKESFPLTVTSAQKNPTAFYLCASSMSRNSNQPQHFGDGTRLSIL.

In DNA, the CDR3 is TGTGCCAGCAGTATGGACTTTCTGAACACTGAAGCTTTCTTT. It translates to CASSMDFLNTEAFF. The V call is TRBV7-9, the J call TRBJ1-1; D is unresolved. Between the trimmed V and J ends, which lost 6 bases and 0 bases, there was a span of 11 bases. This CDR3 is built from 14 residues. The germline gives CDR1 SEHNR, CDR2 FQNEAQ (reference sequence).

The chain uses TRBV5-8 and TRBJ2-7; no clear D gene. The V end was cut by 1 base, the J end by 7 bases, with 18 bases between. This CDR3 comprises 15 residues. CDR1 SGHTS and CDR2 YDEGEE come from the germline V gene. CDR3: CASSLQFTGSREQYF. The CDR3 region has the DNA TGTGCCAGCAGCTTGCAATTTACGGGTTCGAGGGAGCAGTACTTC.

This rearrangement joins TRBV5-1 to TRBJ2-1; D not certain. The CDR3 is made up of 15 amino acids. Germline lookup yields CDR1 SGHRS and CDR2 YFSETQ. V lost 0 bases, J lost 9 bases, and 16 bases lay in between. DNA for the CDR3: TGCGCCAGCAGCTTGGCCTCGCAGGACGCCGGTGAGCAGTTCTTC. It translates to CASSLASQDAGEQFF.

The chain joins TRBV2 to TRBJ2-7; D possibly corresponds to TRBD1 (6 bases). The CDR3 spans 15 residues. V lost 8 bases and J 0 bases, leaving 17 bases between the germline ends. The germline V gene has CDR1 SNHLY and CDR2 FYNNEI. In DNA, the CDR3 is TGTGCCAGCGGGGCTCCACAGGGTCTCTCCTACGAGCAGTACTTC. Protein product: CASGAPQGLSYEQYF. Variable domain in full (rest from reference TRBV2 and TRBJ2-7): EPEVTQTPSHQVTQMGQEVILRCVPISNHLYFYWYRQILGQKVEFLVSFYNNEISEKSEIFDDQFSVERPDGSNFTLKIRSTKLEDSAMYFCASGAPQGLSYEQYFGPGTRLTVT.

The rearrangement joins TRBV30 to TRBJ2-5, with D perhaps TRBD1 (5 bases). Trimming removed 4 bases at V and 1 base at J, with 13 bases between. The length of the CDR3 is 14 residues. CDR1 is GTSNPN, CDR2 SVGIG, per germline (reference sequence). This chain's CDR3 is CAWKGYRGQETQYF. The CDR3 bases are TGTGCCTGGAAAGGGTATAGGGGCCAAGAGACCCAGTACTTC.

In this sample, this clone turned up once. The CDR3 DNA is TGTGCCAGCAGCTTGGGGGGGCCGGGGATAGAGACCCAGTACTTC. Residues: CASSLGGPGIETQYF. The chain couples TRBV5-4 to TRBJ2-5; a possible D gene is TRBD1 (6 bases). Per the germline V gene, CDR1 is SGHNT and CDR2 is YYREEE (reference sequence). This CDR3 comprises 15 residues. V gave up 0 bases and J gave up 4 bases, with 13 bases separating them.

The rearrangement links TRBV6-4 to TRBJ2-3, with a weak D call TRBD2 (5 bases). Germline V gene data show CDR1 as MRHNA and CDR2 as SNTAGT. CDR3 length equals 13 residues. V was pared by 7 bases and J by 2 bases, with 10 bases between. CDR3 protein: CASKDFFTDTQYF. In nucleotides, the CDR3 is TGTGCCAGCAAGGACTTCTTCACAGATACGCAGTATTTT.

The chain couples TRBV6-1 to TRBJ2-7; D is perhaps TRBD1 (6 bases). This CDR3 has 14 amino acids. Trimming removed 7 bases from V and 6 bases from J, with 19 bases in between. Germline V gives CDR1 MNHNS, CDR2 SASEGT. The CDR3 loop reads CASTLRQGSLEQYF. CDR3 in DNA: TGTGCCAGCACCCTACGGCAGGGGAGCCTCGAGCAGTACTTC.

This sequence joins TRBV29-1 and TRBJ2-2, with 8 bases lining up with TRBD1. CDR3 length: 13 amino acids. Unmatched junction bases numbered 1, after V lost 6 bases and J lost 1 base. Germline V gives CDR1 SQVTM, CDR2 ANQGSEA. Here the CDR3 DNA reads TGCAGCGTAGACAGGGGGAACACCGGGGAGCTGTTTTTT. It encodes CSVDRGNTGELFF.

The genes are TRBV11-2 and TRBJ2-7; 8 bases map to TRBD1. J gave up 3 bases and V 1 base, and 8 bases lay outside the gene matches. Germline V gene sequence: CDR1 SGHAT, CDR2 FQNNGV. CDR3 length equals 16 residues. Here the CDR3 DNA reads TGTGCCAGCAGCTTAGCTAGGGACAGGAGCTTCTACGAGCAGTACTTC. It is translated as CASSLARDRSFYEQYF.

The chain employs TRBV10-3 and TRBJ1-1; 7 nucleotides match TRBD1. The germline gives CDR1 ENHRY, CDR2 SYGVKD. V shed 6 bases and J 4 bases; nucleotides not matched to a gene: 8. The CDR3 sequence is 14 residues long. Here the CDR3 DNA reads TGTGCCATCAGCCCAGGGGGGCGTGCCACTGAAGCTTTCTTT. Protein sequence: CAISPGGRATEAFF.

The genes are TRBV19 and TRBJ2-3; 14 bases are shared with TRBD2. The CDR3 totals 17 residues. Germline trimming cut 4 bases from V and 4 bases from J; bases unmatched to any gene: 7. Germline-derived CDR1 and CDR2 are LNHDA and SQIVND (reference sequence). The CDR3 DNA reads TGTGCCAGTAGTAATCCGGGACTAGCGGGAGTTTCAGATACGCAGTATTTT. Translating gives CASSNPGLAGVSDTQYF.

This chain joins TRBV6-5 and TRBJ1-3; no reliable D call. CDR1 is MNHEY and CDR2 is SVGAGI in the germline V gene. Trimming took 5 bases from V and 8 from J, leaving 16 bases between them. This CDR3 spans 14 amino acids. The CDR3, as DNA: TGTGCCAGCAGTCGCGGGCGGGTCTCGGACACCATATATTTT. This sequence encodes CASSRGRVSDTIYF.

CDR3: CASSYSEGTEAFF. The CDR3 nucleotides read TGTGCCAGCAGTTACTCGGAGGGTACTGAAGCTTTCTTT. The chain couples TRBV6-5 to TRBJ1-1, with D hard to call. Per germline, CDR1 MNHEY and CDR2 SVGAGI. This CDR3 is built from 13 residues. The V gene lost 0 bases and the J gene lost 5 bases, with 7 bases spanning the gap.

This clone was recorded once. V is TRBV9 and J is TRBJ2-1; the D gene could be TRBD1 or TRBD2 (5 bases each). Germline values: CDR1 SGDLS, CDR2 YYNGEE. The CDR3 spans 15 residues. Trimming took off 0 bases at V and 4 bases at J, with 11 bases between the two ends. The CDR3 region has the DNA TGTGCCAGCAGCGTAGAAGGGACCGGATACAATGAGCAGTTCTTC. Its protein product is CASSVEGTGYNEQFF.

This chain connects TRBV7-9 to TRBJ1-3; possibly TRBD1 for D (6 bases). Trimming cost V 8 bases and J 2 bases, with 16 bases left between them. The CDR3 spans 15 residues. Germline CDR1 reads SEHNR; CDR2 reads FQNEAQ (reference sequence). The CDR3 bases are TGTGCCAGCCAACAGGGTCTGAGGACTGGAAACACCATATATTTT. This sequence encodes CASQQGLRTGNTIYF.

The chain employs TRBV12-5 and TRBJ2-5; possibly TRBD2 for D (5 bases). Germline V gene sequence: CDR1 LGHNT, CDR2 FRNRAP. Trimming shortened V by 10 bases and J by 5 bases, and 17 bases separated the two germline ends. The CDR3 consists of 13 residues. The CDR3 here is CATTPGSGETQYF. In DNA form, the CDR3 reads TGTGCTACCACCCCCGGGTCGGGGGAGACCCAGTACTTC.

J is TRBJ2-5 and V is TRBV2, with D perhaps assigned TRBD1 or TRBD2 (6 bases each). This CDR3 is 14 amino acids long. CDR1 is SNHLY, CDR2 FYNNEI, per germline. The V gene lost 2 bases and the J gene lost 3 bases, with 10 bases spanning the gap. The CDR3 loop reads CASSELGGEETQYF. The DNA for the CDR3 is TGTGCCAGCAGTGAACTGGGGGGCGAAGAGACCCAGTACTTC. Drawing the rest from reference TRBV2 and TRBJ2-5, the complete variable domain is EPEVTQTPSHQVTQMGQEVILRCVPISNHLYFYWYRQILGQKVEFLVSFYNNEISEKSEIFDDQFSVERPDGSNFTLKIRSTKLEDSAMYFCASSELGGEETQYFGPGTRLLVL.

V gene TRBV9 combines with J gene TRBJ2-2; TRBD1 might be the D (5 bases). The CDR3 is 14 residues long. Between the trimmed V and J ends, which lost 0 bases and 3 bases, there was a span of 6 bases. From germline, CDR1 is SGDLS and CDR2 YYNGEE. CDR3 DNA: TGTGCCAGCAGCGTAGGCAGGGACACCGGGGAGCTGTTTTTT. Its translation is CASSVGRDTGELFF.

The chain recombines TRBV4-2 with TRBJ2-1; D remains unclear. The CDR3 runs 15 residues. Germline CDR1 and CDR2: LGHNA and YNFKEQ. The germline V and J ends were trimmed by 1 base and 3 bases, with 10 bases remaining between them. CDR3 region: CASSQGGQDYNEQFF. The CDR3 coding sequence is TGTGCCAGCAGCCAAGGCGGCCAGGACTACAATGAGCAGTTCTTC.

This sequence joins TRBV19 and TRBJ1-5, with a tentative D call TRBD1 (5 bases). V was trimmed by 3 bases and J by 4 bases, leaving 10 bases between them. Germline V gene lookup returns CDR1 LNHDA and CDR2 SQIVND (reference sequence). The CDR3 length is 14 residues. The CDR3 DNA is TGTGCCAGTAGTATGGGGCAGGGAAATCAGCCCCAGCATTTT. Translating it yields CASSMGQGNQPQHF.